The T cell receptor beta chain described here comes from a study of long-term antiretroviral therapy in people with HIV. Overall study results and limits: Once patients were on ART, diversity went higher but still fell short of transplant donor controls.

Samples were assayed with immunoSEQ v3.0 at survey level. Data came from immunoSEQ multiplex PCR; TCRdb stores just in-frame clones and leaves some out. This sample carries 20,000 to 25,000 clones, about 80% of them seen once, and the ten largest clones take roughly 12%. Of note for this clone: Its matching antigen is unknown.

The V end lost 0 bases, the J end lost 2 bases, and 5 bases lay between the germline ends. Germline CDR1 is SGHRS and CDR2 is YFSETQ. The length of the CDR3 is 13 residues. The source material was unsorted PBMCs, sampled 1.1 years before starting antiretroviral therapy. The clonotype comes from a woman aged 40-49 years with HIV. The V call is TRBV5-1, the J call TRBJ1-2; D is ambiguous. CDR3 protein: CASSLGQNYGYTF. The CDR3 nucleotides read TGCGCCAGCAGCTTGGGACAAAACTATGGCTACACCTTC.